Following are 27 T cell receptor beta chains from one sample sequenced in a study of blood T cell repertoires in COVID-19. Clones were read by immunoSEQ multiplex PCR, and TCRdb kept only the in-frame ones, dropping some. The profile shows approximately 120,000 clones, about 81% of them singletons. Material for sequencing was peripheral blood. The receptors were gathered from a woman aged 45-65 years with acute or convalescent COVID-19.

This clone appeared once. The chain combines TRBV28 with TRBJ2-7; D is possibly TRBD2 (7 bases). The CDR3 loop spans 15 amino acids. V gave up 3 bases and J gave up 2 bases, with 14 bases separating them. Per germline, CDR1 MDHEN and CDR2 SYDVKM. CDR3 loop: CASSLGGGGPYEQYF. The CDR3 coding sequence is TGTGCCAGCAGTTTGGGGGGCGGGGGTCCCTACGAGCAGTACTTC.

This clone occurred once. V is TRBV19 and J is TRBJ1-3; a weak D match, TRBD1 (5 bases). V gave up 7 bases and J gave up 5 bases, with 21 bases separating them. Germline lookup yields CDR1 LNHDA and CDR2 SQIVND (reference sequence). This CDR3 is 16 amino acids long. CDR3 nucleotide sequence: TGTGCCAGTACCCCATCCTCGGCAGGGCGGCGAAACACCATATATTTT. It yields the protein CASTPSSAGRRNTIYF.

This clone was detected ten times or more. The chain couples TRBV25-1 to TRBJ1-5; 7 bases map to TRBD1. Germline assignment: CDR1 MGHDK and CDR2 SYGVNS. This CDR3 spans 15 amino acids. Unmatched junction bases numbered 3, after V lost 0 bases and J lost 4 bases. CDR3 residues: CASSEYGTANQPQHF. CDR3 nucleotides: TGTGCCAGCAGTGAATATGGGACAGCTAATCAGCCCCAGCATTTT.

The chain joins TRBV18 to TRBJ1-5; the match to TRBD1 covers 10 bases. J was trimmed by 6 bases and V by 6 bases; bases with no gene match: 8. CDR3 length: 15 residues. Germline values: CDR1 KGHSH, CDR2 LQKENI. The CDR3 nucleotides read TGTGCCAGCTCTACCGGGACAGGGGTTGCTCAGCCCCAGCATTTT. Translation gives CASSTGTGVAQPQHF.

The chain combines TRBV5-1 with TRBJ2-3; D possibly corresponds to TRBD2 (6 bases). Trimming took off 0 bases at V and 0 bases at J, with 11 bases between the two ends. The germline gives CDR1 SGHRS, CDR2 YFSETQ. CDR3 length: 16 amino acids. The CDR3 coding sequence is TGCGCCAGCAGCTTGGCCGGTCGGGGGAGCACAGATACGCAGTATTTT. As protein: CASSLAGRGSTDTQYF.

The chain is built from TRBV7-8 and TRBJ2-5, with D perhaps matching TRBD2 (5 bases). The germline V and J ends were trimmed by 2 bases and 4 bases, with 11 bases remaining between them. From germline, CDR1 is SGHVS and CDR2 FQNEAQ. This CDR3 region has 14 residues. DNA for the CDR3: TGTGCCAGCAGCTTATCGGGGATCGGAGAGACCCAGTACTTC. Translating gives CASSLSGIGETQYF.

This clone was picked up a small number of times. This chain joins TRBV10-2 and TRBJ1-1; 7 nucleotides match TRBD1. Trimming removed 5 bases from V and 4 bases from J; junction bases left unmatched: 4. Germline CDR1 and CDR2: WSHSY and SAAADI. This CDR3 region has 13 residues. The CDR3 region has the DNA TGCGCCAGCAGTCCACAGGGGCTCACTGAAGCTTTCTTT. Its translation is CASSPQGLTEAFF.

The V gene is TRBV19, the J gene TRBJ2-4; D is possibly TRBD2 (7 bases). CDR1 LNHDA and CDR2 SQIVND come from the germline V gene (reference sequence). This CDR3 comprises 15 residues. V gave up 3 bases and J gave up 8 bases, with 17 bases separating them. The CDR3 DNA is TGTGCCAGTAGTATTCCGGGGGGCAAGGGGGACATTCAGTACTTC. Translated: CASSIPGGKGDIQYF.

V usage is TRBV5-4 and J usage is TRBJ2-3, with no clear D. The CDR3 is 14 amino acids. Trimming cost V 2 bases and J 2 bases, with 9 bases left between them. The V gene's germline CDR1 is SGHNT and CDR2 YYREEE (reference sequence). CDR3 sequence reads: CASSLKRATDTQYF. In DNA, the CDR3 is TGTGCCAGCAGCTTAAAGAGAGCCACAGATACGCAGTATTTT.

This clone has only one observation. The V gene is TRBV19, the J gene TRBJ2-7, with D possibly matching TRBD2 (5 bases). This CDR3 is 15 amino acids long. The ends were cut back, 3 bases at V and 3 bases at J, with 15 bases in the middle. Per germline, CDR1 LNHDA and CDR2 SQIVND (reference sequence). The CDR3 here is CASSIRVLGVYEQYF. The CDR3 nucleotides read TGTGCCAGTAGTATTAGGGTCCTCGGGGTCTACGAGCAGTACTTC.

V gene TRBV2 combines with J gene TRBJ2-7; the D gene is possibly TRBD1 (6 bases). The CDR3 extends over 15 amino acids. Germline assignment: CDR1 SNHLY and CDR2 FYNNEI. The ends were cut back, 6 bases at V and 6 bases at J, with 21 bases in the middle. The CDR3 loop is CASSLIQGNGVEQYF. DNA of the CDR3: TGTGCCAGCAGCCTGATACAGGGAAACGGGGTCGAGCAGTACTTC. The full variable domain, completed using reference TRBV2 and TRBJ2-7, is EPEVTQTPSHQVTQMGQEVILRCVPISNHLYFYWYRQILGQKVEFLVSFYNNEISEKSEIFDDQFSVERPDGSNFTLKIRSTKLEDSAMYFCASSLIQGNGVEQYFGPGTRLTVT.

The chain uses TRBV5-4 and TRBJ1-1; 7 bases align to TRBD1. The CDR3 is made up of 13 amino acids. Per the germline V gene, CDR1 is SGHNT and CDR2 is YYREEE (reference sequence). V gave up 2 bases and J gave up 8 bases; unmatched junction bases: 6. The CDR3 loop is CASSFPGTEEAFF. The CDR3 DNA reads as TGTGCCAGCAGCTTTCCTGGGACAGAGGAAGCTTTCTTT.

The J gene is TRBJ1-2, the V gene TRBV2; D might be TRBD1 (6 bases). Germline V lookup: CDR1 SNHLY, CDR2 FYNNEI. Trimming stripped 8 bases from V and 4 bases from J, with 14 bases between. The CDR3 runs 13 residues. The CDR3 DNA reads as TGTGCCAGCCGGGGAGGGGGGTCCTATGGCTACACCTTC. It specifies CASRGGGSYGYTF.

This chain joins TRBV6-5 and TRBJ1-1; 9 bases agree with TRBD1. CDR1 MNHEY and CDR2 SVGAGI come from the germline V gene. The CDR3 runs 14 residues. With 6 bases clipped from V and 5 bases from J, the junction kept 7 bases outside the gene matches. CDR3 amino acids: CASRPGQGRTEAFF. The CDR3 DNA reads as TGTGCCAGCAGACCAGGACAGGGGAGGACTGAAGCTTTCTTT.

There are many counts of this clone. The J gene is TRBJ1-1, the V gene TRBV30; D might be TRBD1 (5 bases). Germline CDR1 and CDR2: GTSNPN and SVGIG (reference sequence). The length of the CDR3 is 15 residues. Trimming left V 3 bases short and J 0 bases short, with 14 bases between. CDR3 nucleotide sequence: TGTGCCTGGAGCACCGGGGGAGGAGTGAACACTGAAGCTTTCTTT. Residues: CAWSTGGGVNTEAFF.

The chain joins TRBV28 to TRBJ1-1, with a possible D match to TRBD1 (5 bases). This CDR3 is 15 amino acids long. Trimming stripped 5 bases from V and 1 base from J, with 14 bases between. The germline CDR1 and CDR2 sequences are MDHEN and SYDVKM. CDR3 amino acids: CASSSGGAGNTEAFF. CDR3 DNA: TGTGCCAGCAGTAGTGGCGGGGCAGGGAACACTGAAGCTTTCTTT.

This chain connects TRBV18 to TRBJ2-7; TRBD1 agrees at 9 bases. The V segment lost 2 bases and the J segment 5 bases; nucleotides outside the gene matches: 13. This CDR3 contains 17 residues. Germline CDR1 KGHSH, CDR2 LQKENI. CDR3 nucleotide sequence: TGTGCCAGCTCACCAGGATTAAGGCAACAGGGGGCCCACGAGCAGTACTTC. It is translated as CASSPGLRQQGAHEQYF. Supplemented by reference TRBV18 and TRBJ2-7, the full variable domain reads NAGVMQNPRHLVRRRGQEARLRCSPMKGHSHVYWYRQLPEEGLKFMVYLQKENIIDESGMPKERFSAEFPKEGPSILRIQQVVRGDSAAYFCASSPGLRQQGAHEQYFGPGTRLTVT.

The chain couples TRBV27 to TRBJ2-5; 8 nucleotides match TRBD2. The germline CDR1 and CDR2 sequences are MNHEY and SMNVEV (reference sequence). Germline trimming cut 7 bases from V and 2 bases from J; bases unmatched to any gene: 9. The CDR3 length is 15 residues. This CDR3 reads CASNLAGGAQETQYF. CDR3 sequence (DNA): TGTGCCAGCAATCTGGCGGGGGGTGCTCAAGAGACCCAGTACTTC.

V gene TRBV7-9 combines with J gene TRBJ1-2; D not certain. The CDR3 sequence is 13 residues long. Trimming took off 2 bases at V and 4 bases at J, with 8 bases between the two ends. From germline, CDR1 is SEHNR and CDR2 FQNEAQ (reference sequence). This chain's CDR3 is CASSLPGSYGYTF. The CDR3 coding sequence is TGTGCCAGCAGCTTACCGGGGTCCTATGGCTACACCTTC.

The chain employs TRBV14 and TRBJ1-4; no firm D call. CDR1 is SGHDN and CDR2 is FVKESK in the germline V gene. The CDR3 length is 13 residues. Trimming took 1 base from V and 7 from J, leaving 7 bases between them. CDR3 region: CASSQVVFEKLFF. CDR3 bases: TGTGCCAGCAGCCAAGTAGTCTTTGAAAAACTGTTTTTT.

V is TRBV6-6 and J is TRBJ2-3, with TRBD1 matching 9 bases. J gave up 2 bases and V 6 bases, and 9 bases lay outside the gene matches. The length of the CDR3 is 16 residues. Germline CDR1 MNHNY, CDR2 SVGAGI (reference sequence). CDR3 nucleotides: TGTGCCAGCAGGCCCCGCGGACAGGGGATCACAGATACGCAGTATTTT. Its protein product is CASRPRGQGITDTQYF.

This CDR3 reads CASSVLAGALSTDTQYF. The DNA of the CDR3 is TGTGCCAGTAGTGTTCTAGCGGGGGCCCTAAGCACAGATACGCAGTATTTT. This chain joins TRBV19 and TRBJ2-3; 10 positions agree with TRBD2. The V gene end was trimmed by 5 bases and the J gene end by 0 bases; junction bases not matched to a gene: 8. The CDR3 has 17 residues. Germline CDR1 reads LNHDA; CDR2 reads SQIVND (reference sequence).

The gene calls are TRBV18 and TRBJ2-2; TRBD1 matches at 10 bases. Germline V CDR1 and CDR2: KGHSH, LQKENI. This CDR3 spans 16 amino acids. Trimming cost V 2 bases and J 3 bases; bases outside gene matches: 3. CDR3 bases: TGTGCCAGCTCACCAAGACAGGGGGCGGACACCGGGGAGCTGTTTTTT. It codes for CASSPRQGADTGELFF. The entire variable domain, with the rest obtained from reference TRBV18 and TRBJ2-2, is as follows: NAGVMQNPRHLVRRRGQEARLRCSPMKGHSHVYWYRQLPEEGLKFMVYLQKENIIDESGMPKERFSAEFPKEGPSILRIQQVVRGDSAAYFCASSPRQGADTGELFFGEGSRLTVL.

The chain links TRBV30 to TRBJ2-2; 12 nucleotides match TRBD2. The CDR3 is 17 residues long. Trimming took 5 bases from V and 3 from J; bases not matched to a gene: 10. CDR1 and CDR2 (germline): GTSNPN, SVGIG (reference sequence). CDR3 nucleotides: TGTGCCTGGGCCCTAGCGGGGGGGTCGGATGACACCGGGGAGCTGTTTTTT. It translates to CAWALAGGSDDTGELFF.

The chain uses TRBV19 and TRBJ2-1; TRBD2 might be the D (5 bases). CDR1 is LNHDA and CDR2 is SQIVND in the germline V gene (reference sequence). The CDR3 covers 18 residues. V lost 1 base to trimming and J lost 8 bases, with 24 bases between them. The CDR3 nucleotides are TGTGCCAGTAGTATAGGAGGGCCGGATTTTGGGGTTAGGGATGAGCAGTTCTTC. Protein product: CASSIGGPDFGVRDEQFF.

The rearrangement uses TRBV25-1 and TRBJ2-2; 8 bases match TRBD1. Germline CDR1 reads MGHDK; CDR2 reads SYGVNS. The CDR3 has 15 amino acids. Trimming removed 6 bases from V and 4 bases from J; junction bases left unmatched: 7. In DNA form, the CDR3 reads TGTGCCAGCAGCCCGGGACAGGCCTTCACCGGGGAGCTGTTTTTT. Its translation: CASSPGQAFTGELFF.

The J gene is TRBJ2-1, the V gene TRBV11-2; 15 bases line up with TRBD2. Trimming at V came to 1 base and at J to 6 bases, leaving 10 bases not matched to a gene. CDR1 and CDR2 (germline): SGHAT, FQNNGV. The CDR3 is 19 amino acids. The CDR3 loop reads CASSLAGLAGGETGNEQFF. For the CDR3, the DNA is TGTGCCAGCAGCTTAGCCGGACTAGCGGGAGGGGAAACGGGCAATGAGCAGTTCTTC.